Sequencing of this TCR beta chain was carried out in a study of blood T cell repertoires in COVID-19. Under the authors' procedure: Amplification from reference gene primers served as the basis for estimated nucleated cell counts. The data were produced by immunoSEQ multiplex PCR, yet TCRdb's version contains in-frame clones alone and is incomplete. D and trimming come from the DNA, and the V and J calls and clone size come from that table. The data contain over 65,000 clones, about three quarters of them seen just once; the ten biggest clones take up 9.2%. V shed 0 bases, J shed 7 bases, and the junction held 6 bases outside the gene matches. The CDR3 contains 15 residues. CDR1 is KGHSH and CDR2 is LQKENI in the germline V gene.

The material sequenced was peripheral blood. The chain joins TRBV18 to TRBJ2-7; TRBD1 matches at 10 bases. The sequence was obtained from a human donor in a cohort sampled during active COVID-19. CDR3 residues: CASSPPGQGMEEQYF. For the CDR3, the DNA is TGTGCCAGCTCACCACCGGGACAGGGGATGGAAGAGCAGTACTTC.